The text below deals with one T cell receptor (beta chain). Its target is not known. The table came from immunoSEQ multiplex PCR; TCRdb's copy has only in-frame clones and leaves some out. The table has 650,000 to 750,000 clones, approximately 79% seen once. This entry is derived from a study of shared clonotypes between healthy human individuals. The study enrolled healthy HIV-negative adults without recent acute infections or vaccinations as donors. Study conclusions and caveats: Among four donors, roughly 5% of naive CD4 clonotypes were found in common. The low donor count limited represented genetic and exposure-history diversity.

V was shortened by 5 bases and J by 2 bases, with 9 bases between the two germline ends. This CDR3 contains 14 residues. Germline assignment: CDR1 MNHEY and CDR2 SMNVEV (reference sequence). Sequencing was performed on memory CD4+ T cells sorted from blood. Specified subset: CD45RA-negative fraction. This receptor was taken from a woman in her 30s in good health. The genes are TRBV27 and TRBJ2-2; tentatively, D is TRBD2 (5 bases). The CDR3 DNA reads as TGTGCCAGCAGTCAAAGCGGAAACACCGGGGAGCTGTTTTTT. It codes for CASSQSGNTGELFF.